This T cell receptor beta chain was recorded in a study of cytomegalovirus exposure and HLA in healthy donors. General observations from the study: Available immune exposure information was restricted to CMV serostatus only. DRB1 had the most TCR associations and HLA-C the fewest, a later analysis found, with rates varying by HLA locus. It was 150 to 200 TCR beta chains that were listed as cytomegalovirus-associated.

Primers for the PCR totalled 60 Vbeta and 13 Jbeta. The protocol was immunoSEQ multiplex PCR, while the TCRdb copy is restricted to in-frame clones and leaves out a portion. The sample holds around 130,000 clones; roughly 80% are singletons and the top ten take around 1.2%. Regarding this clone: The antigen is not known.

The material sequenced was PBMCs. This TCR came from a girl aged 2-10 years in good health and CMV-seronegative.

CDR3 sequence: CASSDNRGMGTDTQYF. CDR3 DNA sequence: TGTGCCAGCAGTGACAACAGGGGCATGGGCACAGATACGCAGTATTTT. This rearrangement joins TRBV6-1 to TRBJ2-3; the match to TRBD1 covers 7 bases. The CDR3 consists of 16 residues. V gave up 3 bases and J gave up 1 base; unmatched junction bases: 7. Germline V gives CDR1 MNHNS, CDR2 SASEGT.